A single sample is the source of the 19 T cell receptor beta chains below, sequenced in a study of Ad26.COV2.S vaccination and SARS-CoV-2 variants. TCRdb's copy holds only in-frame clones and misses some; the assay was immunoSEQ multiplex PCR. Of 350,000 to 450,000 clones listed, roughly nine tenths are singletons. This material consisted of peripheral blood, taken after recovery from COVID-19. Every receptor here comes from a human donor who had recovered from COVID-19.

This chain joins TRBV13 and TRBJ2-7; 7 bases fit TRBD1. Germline CDR1 and CDR2: PRHDT and FYEKMQ (reference sequence). The J segment lost 2 bases and the V segment lost 6 bases, leaving 4 bases of the junction unmatched. The CDR3 is 13 residues long. The CDR3 is CASSRQGAYEQYF. As DNA, the CDR3 is TGTGCCAGCAGTCGACAGGGTGCCTACGAGCAGTACTTC.

This clone was seen once. This chain uses TRBV25-1 with TRBJ2-1; D call uncertain. In germline, CDR1 is MGHDK, CDR2 SYGVNS. Trimming cost V 6 bases and J 9 bases, with 9 bases left between them. This CDR3 contains 11 residues. The CDR3, as DNA: TGTGCCAGCAGAGAAGTGGGTGAGCAGTTCTTC. It is translated as CASREVGEQFF.

The rearrangement links TRBV7-9 to TRBJ2-5; the D is unclear. Deletions cut 3 bases from V and 1 base from J, with 9 bases between. The CDR3 has 14 residues. Germline V gene data show CDR1 as SEHNR and CDR2 as FQNEAQ (reference sequence). CDR3 in amino acids: CASSLSQTQETQYF. Here the CDR3 DNA reads TGTGCCAGCAGCTTGTCACAGACCCAAGAGACCCAGTACTTC. The complete variable domain, with remaining parts taken from reference TRBV7-9 and TRBJ2-5, reads DTGVSQNPRHKITKRGQNVTFRCDPISEHNRLYWYRQTLGQGPEFLTYFQNEAQLEKSRLLSDRFSAERPKGSFSTLEIQRTEQGDSAMYLCASSLSQTQETQYFGPGTRLLVL.

The CDR3 loop is CATGRLGEQYF. The CDR3 region has the DNA TGTGCCACCGGGCGTTTGGGCGAGCAGTACTTC. The rearrangement links TRBV24-1 to TRBJ2-7; D uncertain. Per germline, CDR1 KGHDR and CDR2 SFDVKD. The CDR3 length is 11 residues. V lost 9 bases and J lost 6, with 11 bases in between.

The chain carries TRBV5-8 and TRBJ1-2; D not resolved. V lost 2 bases to trimming and J lost 7 bases, with 12 bases between them. CDR1 and CDR2 (germline): SGHTS, YDEGEE. The CDR3 extends over 13 amino acids. In DNA, the CDR3 is TGTGCCAGCAGCTTAAGGCCGGCGGGTGGCTACACCTTC. Its protein is CASSLRPAGGYTF.

This clone has only a few counts. CDR3 DNA sequence: TGTGCCAGCAGCTTAGGGGACAGGAGGGGCGAGCAGTACTTC. This encodes CASSLGDRRGEQYF. V is TRBV7-9 and J is TRBJ2-7, with TRBD1 identical over 8 bases. The CDR3 has 14 residues. CDR1 and CDR2 (germline): SEHNR, FQNEAQ (reference sequence). V trimming: 1 base; J trimming: 6 bases; junction bases outside the gene matches: 5.

The chain recombines TRBV2 with TRBJ2-7, with D tentatively TRBD1 or TRBD2 (5 bases each). Germline CDR1 and CDR2: SNHLY and FYNNEI. The CDR3 spans 13 residues. Deletions cut 3 bases from V and 3 bases from J, with 9 bases between. The CDR3 sequence is CASSDWGNYEQYF. The CDR3 DNA is TGTGCCAGCAGTGATTGGGGGAACTACGAGCAGTACTTC.

This sequence joins TRBV7-2 and TRBJ2-3; D is unresolved. V was trimmed by 0 bases and J by 2 bases, leaving 3 bases between them. The germline CDR1 and CDR2 sequences are SGHTA and FQGNSA. The CDR3 has 13 residues. CDR3 sequence (DNA): TGTGCCAGCAGCTTAGCTTACACAGATACGCAGTATTTT. Protein product: CASSLAYTDTQYF. The variable domain in full, with the rest retrieved from reference TRBV7-2 and TRBJ2-3, is GAGVSQSPSNKVTEKGKDVELRCDPISGHTALYWYRQSLGQGLEFLIYFQGNSAPDKSGLPSDRFSAERTGGSVSTLTIQRTQQEDSAVYLCASSLAYTDTQYFGPGTRLTVL.

The chain is built from TRBV20-1 and TRBJ1-2; D might be TRBD1 (5 bases). The germline V and J ends were trimmed by 3 bases and 0 bases, with 8 bases remaining between them. CDR1 and CDR2 (germline): DFQATT, SNEGSKA (reference sequence). There are 13 residues in the CDR3. CDR3 sequence (DNA): TGCAGTGCTAGTAAAGGGGCTAACTATGGCTACACCTTC. Protein: CSASKGANYGYTF.

Written as DNA, the CDR3 is TGTGCCAGCAGCTTAGCGCTAGCGCCCACCTACGAGCAGTACTTC. Translated, it gives CASSLALAPTYEQYF. V is TRBV7-9 and J is TRBJ2-7; D may be TRBD2 (6 bases). From germline, CDR1 is SEHNR and CDR2 FQNEAQ (reference sequence). With 0 bases removed from V and 2 bases from J, the gap between germline ends came to 11 bases. CDR3 size: 15 residues.

The genes are TRBV2 and TRBJ2-7; D gene ambiguous. The CDR3 has 10 residues. Trimming stripped 6 bases from V and 4 bases from J, with 4 bases between. Germline V gives CDR1 SNHLY, CDR2 FYNNEI. DNA for the CDR3: TGTGCCAGCAGAGCTTACGAGCAGTACTTC. The encoded protein is CASRAYEQYF.

This clone was recorded only once. The chain carries TRBV6-1 and TRBJ1-5; 7 nucleotides align to TRBD1. From germline, CDR1 is MNHNS and CDR2 SASEGT. V lost 3 bases and J lost 4; bases outside the gene matches: 6. The CDR3 runs 15 residues. The CDR3 nucleotides read TGTGCCAGCAGTGATTATGGGACAGCAAATCAGCCCCAGCATTTT. Translated: CASSDYGTANQPQHF.

The chain couples TRBV11-2 to TRBJ1-1; no definite D call. CDR1 is SGHAT and CDR2 is FQNNGV in the germline V gene. The CDR3 is made up of 15 amino acids. V lost 3 bases and J lost 0, with 11 bases in between. CDR3 region: CASSFQSGMNTEAFF. DNA of the CDR3: TGTGCCAGCAGCTTCCAATCAGGAATGAACACTGAAGCTTTCTTT. The variable domain in full, with the rest retrieved from reference TRBV11-2 and TRBJ1-1, is EAGVAQSPRYKIIEKRQSVAFWCNPISGHATLYWYQQILGQGPKLLIQFQNNGVVDDSQLPKDRFSAERLKGVDSTLKIQPAKLEDSAVYLCASSFQSGMNTEAFFGQGTRLTVV.

The chain couples TRBV7-3 to TRBJ2-2; no clear D gene. V lost 5 bases and J lost 3, with 4 bases in between. This CDR3 contains 12 residues. Germline V gene sequence: CDR1 SGHTA, CDR2 FQGTGA. CDR3 in DNA: TGTGCCAGCAGCCACTACACCGGGGAGCTGTTTTTT. It encodes CASSHYTGELFF.

This clone occurred once. The rearrangement links TRBV10-3 to TRBJ2-7, with D perhaps TRBD2 (6 bases). This CDR3 is built from 12 residues. V was cut by 5 bases and J by 5 bases, with 10 bases left in between. CDR1 is ENHRY and CDR2 is SYGVKD in the germline V gene. CDR3 nucleotide sequence: TGTGCCATCAGTATCCGGGGGAACGAGCAGTACTTC. Its protein product is CAISIRGNEQYF.

The chain links TRBV5-1 to TRBJ2-5; 7 bases are a match to TRBD1. The CDR3 loop spans 16 amino acids. V shed 2 bases, J shed 2 bases, and the junction held 9 bases outside the gene matches. Germline loops: CDR1 SGHRS, CDR2 YFSETQ. Here the CDR3 DNA reads TGCGCCAGCAGCTTAGTTGGGACAGTAGTACAAGAGACCCAGTACTTC. Its translation is CASSLVGTVVQETQYF.

The V gene is TRBV29-1, the J gene TRBJ2-7; D may be TRBD1 or TRBD2 (7 bases each). The CDR3 length is 12 residues. Germline V CDR1 and CDR2: SQVTM, ANQGSEA. Trimming took off 4 bases at V and 4 bases at J, with 11 bases between the two ends. CDR3 protein: CSVGEGAYEQYF. The CDR3 nucleotides are TGCAGCGTTGGGGAGGGGGCGTACGAGCAGTACTTC.

V usage is TRBV6-5 and J usage is TRBJ1-5, with D unclear. V lost 4 bases to trimming and J lost 4 bases, with 14 bases between them. Germline loops: CDR1 MNHEY, CDR2 SVGAGI. This CDR3 spans 15 amino acids. The chain's CDR3 is CASSSSGFSNQPQHF. The CDR3 nucleotides are TGTGCCAGCAGTTCCTCTGGTTTTAGTAATCAGCCCCAGCATTTT.

The V and J genes are TRBV5-5 and TRBJ2-2; weak D call: TRBD1 (6 bases). The germline gives CDR1 SGHKS, CDR2 YYEKEE (reference sequence). V was trimmed by 4 bases and J by 4 bases, leaving 11 bases between them. The CDR3 runs 14 residues. CDR3 DNA sequence: TGTGCCAGCAGCGGCACAGGGATCACCGGGGAGCTGTTTTTT. As protein: CASSGTGITGELFF.